This is a list of T cell receptor beta chains from one sample in a study of blood T cell repertoires in COVID-19. Method: immunoSEQ multiplex PCR; TCRdb's copy keeps in-frame clones and lacks some. The sample contains 75,000 to 100,000 clones, around 88% of which appear only once. Sequences were obtained from peripheral blood. The receptors were sampled from a man aged 60 to 69 with acute or convalescent COVID-19. Each CDR3 is given with its conserved first and last residue. D genes are given only for firm matches. Some rows have no size entry. The others give once, few or many, or a class for an expanded clone.

d_call j_call clone_size v_call cdr3_aa cdr3_nt
- TRBJ1-1 - TRBV18 CASSLREGSTEAFF TGTGCCAGCTCACTACGCGAGGGAAGCACTGAAGCTTTCTTT
- TRBJ2-5 - TRBV6-2/TRBV6-3 CASSYSRQEKYF TGTGCCAGCAGTTACTCTCGGCAGGAAAAGTACTTC
TRBD1 TRBJ1-4 - TRBV27 CASSLYPRTGGLGEKLFF TGTGCCAGCAGTTTATATCCCCGCACAGGGGGCCTCGGCGAAAAACTGTTTTTT
TRBD1 TRBJ1-6 - TRBV11-2 CASSLEGTGNSPLHF TGTGCCAGCAGCTTAGAGGGGACAGGGAATTCACCCCTCCACTTT
- TRBJ1-5 once TRBV21-1 CASSKSVQYHSNQPQHF TGTGCCAGCAGCAAAAGCGTTCAGTACCATAGCAATCAGCCCCAGCATTTT
- TRBJ1-1 - TRBV30 CAWSVRRGNTEAFF TGTGCCTGGAGTGTACGCAGGGGGAACACTGAAGCTTTCTTT
TRBD2 TRBJ2-5 - TRBV6-2/TRBV6-3 CASSPSGASRQETQYF TGTGCCAGCAGCCCCAGCGGGGCTAGCCGGCAAGAGACCCAGTACTTC
TRBD1 TRBJ2-2 - TRBV7-8 CASSPRQGLSVRELFF TGTGCCAGCAGCCCGAGACAGGGCCTATCCGTGCGGGAGCTGTTTTTT
- TRBJ1-1 - TRBV19 CASKQGNTEAFF TGTGCCAGTAAACAGGGGAACACTGAAGCTTTCTTT
TRBD2 TRBJ2-7 - TRBV5-1 CASSLARLAGDYEQYF TGCGCCAGCAGCTTGGCCCGACTAGCGGGGGACTACGAGCAGTACTTC
- TRBJ1-5 - TRBV18 CASSDGGGNQPQHF TGTGCCAGCTCAGATGGCGGGGGCAATCAGCCCCAGCATTTT
TRBD1 TRBJ2-7 - TRBV14 CASSQDYRGNYEQYF TGTGCCAGCAGCCAAGATTACAGGGGCAACTACGAGCAGTACTTC
- TRBJ1-1 - TRBV7-9 CASSPMTGMNTEAFF TGTGCCAGCAGCCCCATGACAGGCATGAACACTGAAGCTTTCTTT
- TRBJ1-1 - TRBV30 CAWSVFPREAFF TGTGCCTGGAGTGTCTTTCCCAGGGAAGCTTTCTTT
- TRBJ1-2 - TRBV7-6 CASSSNEKRFYGYTF TGTGCCAGCAGCTCAAATGAGAAAAGATTTTATGGCTACACCTTC
TRBD1 TRBJ1-1 - TRBV6-5 CASSLDRGRTEAFF TGTGCCAGCAGCCTCGACAGGGGGCGGACTGAAGCTTTCTTT
- TRBJ1-4 - TRBV4-3 CASSQDRDTNEKLFF TGCGCCAGCAGCCAAGACCGGGACACCAATGAAAAACTGTTTTTT
- TRBJ2-2 - TRBV4-3 CASSQEGGPIIVGELFF TGCGCCAGCAGCCAAGAGGGAGGCCCAATCATTGTGGGGGAGCTGTTTTTT
TRBD2 TRBJ2-4 - TRBV5-1 CASSEGAASGDIQYF TGCGCCAGCAGCGAGGGTGCGGCTAGCGGGGACATTCAGTACTTC
- TRBJ1-1 - TRBV27 CASSLSGGVNTEAFF TGTGCCAGCAGTTTATCAGGGGGTGTAAACACTGAAGCTTTCTTT
- TRBJ1-4 - TRBV25-1 CASSESGSEKLFF TGTGCCAGCAGTGAATCCGGGAGTGAAAAACTGTTTTTT
TRBD1 TRBJ1-2 - TRBV2 CARGTGGNYGYTF TGTGCCAGAGGGACAGGGGGTAACTATGGCTACACCTTC
TRBD2 TRBJ2-1 - TRBV3-1/TRBV3-2 CASSLLLAGGRNEQFF TGTGCCAGCAGCCTTTTACTAGCGGGGGGGCGCAATGAGCAGTTCTTC
- TRBJ1-1 once TRBV6-5 CASSTGMRNTEAFF TGTGCCAGCAGTACGGGGATGCGGAACACTGAAGCTTTCTTT
TRBD1 TRBJ1-2 - TRBV19 CASSIRTGGSYGYTF TGTGCCAGTAGTATCCGGACAGGGGGCTCCTATGGCTACACCTTC
TRBD1 TRBJ1-2 once TRBV5-1 CASSLGRTGGGPYGYTF TGCGCCAGCAGCTTGGGGAGGACAGGGGGCGGACCCTATGGCTACACCTTC
TRBD2 TRBJ2-7 - TRBV27 CASSGGLAYEQYF TGTGCCAGCAGTGGAGGACTAGCTTACGAGCAGTACTTC
- TRBJ1-1 - TRBV21-1 CASSPQIQGRGNTEAFF TGTGCCAGCAGCCCCCAAATACAGGGTAGGGGGAACACTGAAGCTTTCTTT
TRBD1 TRBJ1-6 - TRBV18 CASSPDRAGNSPLHF TGTGCCAGCTCACCAGACAGGGCCGGCAATTCACCCCTCCACTTT
TRBD1 TRBJ2-3 few TRBV5-1 CASSPGQAITDTQYF TGCGCCAGCAGCCCGGGACAGGCAATCACAGATACGCAGTATTTT
TRBD1 TRBJ1-4 few TRBV7-8 CASSLGYGTANEKLFF TGTGCCAGCAGCTTAGGGTACGGGACAGCTAATGAAAAACTGTTTTTT
TRBD1 TRBJ2-5 - TRBV3-1/TRBV3-2 CASSSQTGGMETQYF TGTGCCAGCAGCTCCCAGACAGGGGGCATGGAGACCCAGTACTTC
TRBD1 TRBJ1-2 - TRBV5-8 CASSSDRGPSYGYTF TGTGCCAGCAGCTCGGACAGGGGGCCTTCCTATGGCTACACCTTC
- TRBJ1-1 - TRBV7-8 CASSSNRVRNTEAFF TGTGCCAGCAGCTCGAACAGGGTTCGTAACACTGAAGCTTTCTTT
- TRBJ1-3 - TRBV2 CASSGWASGNTIYF TGTGCCAGCAGTGGATGGGCCTCTGGAAACACCATATATTTT
TRBD1 TRBJ2-2 - TRBV4-3 CASSQVFQGAVGELFF TGCGCCAGCAGCCAAGTCTTCCAGGGGGCTGTCGGGGAGCTGTTTTTT
- TRBJ1-1 - TRBV4-3 CASSHQGQGTEAFF TGCGCCAGCAGCCACCAGGGTCAGGGCACTGAAGCTTTCTTT
- TRBJ1-4 - TRBV2 CASSEFGTNEKLFF TGTGCCAGCAGTGAATTCGGAACTAATGAAAAACTGTTTTTT
TRBD1 TRBJ1-1 - TRBV18 CASSQTGGETEAFF TGTGCCAGCTCACAAACAGGGGGCGAAACTGAAGCTTTCTTT
TRBD1 TRBJ1-2 - TRBV6-1 CASSESRGQGEGYGYTF TGTGCCAGCAGTGAATCTAGGGGGCAGGGGGAAGGTTATGGCTACACCTTC
- TRBJ2-1 - TRBV24-1 CATRDGQREQFF TGTGCCACCAGGGATGGGCAACGGGAGCAGTTCTTC
- TRBJ1-2 - TRBV9 CASSVGADYGYTF TGTGCCAGCAGCGTAGGGGCCGACTATGGCTACACCTTC
TRBD2 TRBJ2-2 - TRBV5-4 CASSFDPGGGTGELFF TGTGCCAGCAGCTTTGATCCGGGGGGAGGCACCGGGGAGCTGTTTTTT
TRBD1 TRBJ2-5 - TRBV2 CASSLRQGQETQYF TGTGCCAGCAGTTTAAGACAGGGCCAAGAGACCCAGTACTTC
TRBD1 TRBJ1-2 - TRBV4-2 CASSQDGQAGTF TGTGCCAGCAGCCAAGATGGACAGGCTGGCACCTTC
TRBD1 TRBJ1-3 - TRBV6-5 CASTPGGSGNTIYF TGTGCCAGCACTCCAGGGGGCTCTGGAAACACCATATATTTT
TRBD1 TRBJ1-3 - TRBV6-1 CASSDRDRLGNTIYF TGTGCCAGCAGTGACCGGGACAGGCTAGGGAACACCATATATTTT
- TRBJ1-2 - TRBV29-1 CSVETRTEPNYGYTF TGCAGCGTTGAAACCCGGACAGAACCTAACTATGGCTACACCTTC
TRBD1 TRBJ1-1 - TRBV6-2/TRBV6-3 CASSRQGNTEAFF TGTGCCAGCAGCAGACAGGGGAACACTGAAGCTTTCTTT
TRBD1 TRBJ2-1 - TRBV7-2 CASSTGQGAFNEQFF TGTGCCAGCAGTACCGGACAGGGGGCATTCAATGAGCAGTTCTTC
- TRBJ1-6 - TRBV25-1 CASGQTLSRDSPLHF TGTGCCAGCGGACAGACACTCAGTAGGGATTCACCCCTCCACTTT
TRBD2 TRBJ2-7 few TRBV6-6 CASSTGGSSSYEQYF TGTGCCAGCAGTACGGGGGGGTCCTCCTCCTACGAGCAGTACTTC
- TRBJ1-3 - TRBV29-1 CSATRESSGNTIYF TGCAGCGCGACACGGGAGAGCTCTGGAAACACCATATATTTT
TRBD1 TRBJ2-6 - TRBV5-6 CASSWDSFRSGANVLTF TGTGCCAGCAGTTGGGACAGCTTCCGCTCTGGGGCCAACGTCCTGACTTTC
- TRBJ2-7 - TRBV5-6 CASSFSREQYF TGTGCCAGCAGCTTTTCCCGCGAGCAGTACTTC
- TRBJ2-3 - TRBV18 CASSGNEGLSTDTQYF TGTGCCAGCTCAGGTAATGAGGGCCTTAGCACAGATACGCAGTATTTT
TRBD1 TRBJ1-2 few TRBV19 CASSETGDVYGYTF TGTGCCAGTAGCGAGACAGGGGACGTCTATGGCTACACCTTC
- TRBJ1-1 - TRBV13 CASSLEAGGYTEAFF TGTGCCAGCAGCTTAGAGGCCGGGGGGTACACTGAAGCTTTCTTT
- TRBJ1-1 - TRBV6-5 CASSSYTEAFF TGTGCCAGCAGTTCCTACACTGAAGCTTTCTTT